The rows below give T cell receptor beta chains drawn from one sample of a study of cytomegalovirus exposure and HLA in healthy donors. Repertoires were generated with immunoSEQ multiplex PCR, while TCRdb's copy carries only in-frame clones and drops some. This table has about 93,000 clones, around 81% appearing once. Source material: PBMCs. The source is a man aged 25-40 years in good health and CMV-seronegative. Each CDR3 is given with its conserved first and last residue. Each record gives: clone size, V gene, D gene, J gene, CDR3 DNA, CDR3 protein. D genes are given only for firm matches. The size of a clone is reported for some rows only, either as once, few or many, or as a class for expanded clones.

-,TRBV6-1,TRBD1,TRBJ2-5,TGTGCCAGCAGTGAATTTTATTCGGGACAGGGAGACCAAGAGACCCAGTACTTC,CASSEFYSGQGDQETQYF
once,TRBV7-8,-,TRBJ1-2,TGTGCCAGCAGCCTCCCTAACTATGGCTACACCTTC,CASSLPNYGYTF
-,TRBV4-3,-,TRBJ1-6,TGCGCCAGCAGCCAATACGGGGGGGTAAATTCACCCCTCCACTTT,CASSQYGGVNSPLHF
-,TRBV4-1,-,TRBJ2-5,TGCGCCAGCAGCACGACGTTCCGCTCACCGGGGGAGACCCAGTACTTC,CASSTTFRSPGETQYF
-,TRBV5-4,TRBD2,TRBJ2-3,TGTGCCAGCAGCCTCGGACTAGCGGGAGCCACAGATACGCAGTATTTT,CASSLGLAGATDTQYF
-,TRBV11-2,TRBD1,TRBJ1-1,TGTGCCAGCAGCTTAGGGGGGACAGGGGGCACTGAAGCTTTCTTT,CASSLGGTGGTEAFF
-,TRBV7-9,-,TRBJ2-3,TGTGCCAGCAGCTTCGTAGGGGCTGGGGCGGATACGCAGTATTTT,CASSFVGAGADTQYF
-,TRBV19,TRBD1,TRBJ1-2,TGTGCCAGTAGTAAACAGGGGGCGATTGGCTACACCTTC,CASSKQGAIGYTF
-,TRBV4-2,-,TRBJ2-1,TGTGCCAGCAGCCAAGTTGGAGGAGAGAGTGCCTACAATGAGCAGTTCTTC,CASSQVGGESAYNEQFF
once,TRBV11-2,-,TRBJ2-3,TGTGCCAGCAGCCCCAGGGTATCTAGCACAGATACGCAGTATTTT,CASSPRVSSTDTQYF
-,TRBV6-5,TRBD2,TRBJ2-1,TGTGCCAGCAGTTGGACTAGCGGAGCCTACAATGAGCAGTTCTTC,CASSWTSGAYNEQFF